This TCR beta chain is drawn from a study of shared clonotypes between healthy human individuals. Study details: The cohort comprised a couple of women and a few men. Their ages spanned 18 to 49 years. Per-donor plates numbered three CD4 naive, three CD4 memory, two CD8 naive and one CD8 memory. Whole-study findings and limits: When compared with the clonotypes that were shared by all four sorted-subset donors, the non-shared clonotypes turned out to have lower generation probabilities.

CDR3 size: 14 residues. Germline-derived CDR1 and CDR2 are MNHEY and SVGAGI. V lost 3 bases, J lost 3 bases, and 12 bases lay in between. Authors' processing steps: ImmunoSEQ output held junction-only sequences without quality scores, so filtering differed. The protocol was immunoSEQ multiplex PCR, while the TCRdb copy is restricted to in-frame clones and leaves out a portion. Clonal size and the V and J genes are those of that table, whereas D and trimming came from the DNA. The table has over 800,000 clones, over 90% seen once; the top ten hold 20% to 30%. Concerning this clone: The antigen is unknown.

CD45RO negativity and positive selection for CCR7 defined naive CD8 cells, a population that excluded terminally differentiated effector memory CD45RA+ cells. The sample consisted of naive CD8+ T cells sorted from blood. V and J are TRBV6-5 and TRBJ2-7; either TRBD1 or TRBD2 may fit D (5 bases each). This receptor was obtained from a man aged 25-45 years in good health. Written as DNA, the CDR3 is TGTGCCAGCAGTTATGGGACGCACGGCTACGAGCAGTACTTC. The encoded protein is CASSYGTHGYEQYF.